Below are 18 T cell receptor beta chains sequenced from a single sample in a study of cytomegalovirus exposure and HLA in healthy donors. A multiplex PCR was run with 60 Vbeta primers and 13 Jbeta primers. Here immunoSEQ multiplex PCR was the method, and the copy in TCRdb shows in-frame clones only, minus some. The table records about 160,000 clones, approximately 71% of them present only once. Sequencing was performed on PBMCs. The receptor source for this set is a woman younger than 30 in good health and CMV-seropositive.

The chain's CDR3 is CASSLAHARDSLVEQFF. In DNA form, the CDR3 reads TGTGCCAGCAGCTTGGCCCACGCCCGGGACAGTCTGGTGGAGCAGTTCTTC. The rearrangement joins TRBV7-9 to TRBJ2-1, with 7 nucleotides matching TRBD1. The CDR3 is 17 amino acids. Trimming cost V 3 bases and J 10 bases; bases outside gene matches: 18. Germline CDR1 is SEHNR and CDR2 is FQNEAQ (reference sequence).

This chain connects TRBV6-5 to TRBJ1-3, with D perhaps matching TRBD1 (5 bases). The ends were cut back, 4 bases at V and 4 bases at J, with 11 bases in the middle. Germline CDR1 reads MNHEY; CDR2 reads SVGAGI. The CDR3 runs to 14 residues. CDR3 nucleotides: TGTGCCAGCAGTTCCCACAGGAGCGGAAACACCATATATTTT. Translation: CASSSHRSGNTIYF.

This clone was detected a few times. V is TRBV7-8 and J is TRBJ1-1; D may be TRBD1 (5 bases). The CDR3 length is 12 residues. The ends were cut back, 4 bases at V and 7 bases at J, with 10 bases in the middle. Germline CDR1 reads SGHVS; CDR2 reads FQNEAQ. CDR3 in amino acids: CASSSQGLEAFF. The DNA for the CDR3 is TGTGCCAGCAGCTCCCAGGGCCTTGAAGCTTTCTTT. The full variable domain, with the rest looked up from reference TRBV7-8 and TRBJ1-1, is GAGVSQSPRYKVAKRGQDVALRCDPISGHVSLFWYQQALGQGPEFLTYFQNEAQLDKSGLPSDRFFAERPEGSVSTLKIQRTQQEDSAVYLCASSSQGLEAFFGQGTRLTVV.

This rearrangement joins TRBV6-5 to TRBJ1-1, with TRBD1 as a possible D gene (5 bases). Per the germline V gene, CDR1 is MNHEY and CDR2 is SVGAGI. The CDR3 runs to 14 residues. Trimming took off 2 bases at V and 2 bases at J, with 9 bases between the two ends. The CDR3 coding sequence is TGTGCCAGCAGTTACAACCAGGGAAACACTGAAGCTTTCTTT. This encodes CASSYNQGNTEAFF.

The chain carries TRBV30 and TRBJ2-7; D remains unclear. CDR3 length: 11 residues. Germline values: CDR1 GTSNPN, CDR2 SVGIG (reference sequence). V was cut by 0 bases and J by 5 bases, with 5 bases left in between. This CDR3 is CAWSVGNEQYF. CDR3 coding DNA: TGTGCCTGGAGTGTCGGTAACGAGCAGTACTTC.

CDR3 amino acids: CASSRTGSTVFF. DNA for the CDR3: TGTGCCAGCAGCCGGACAGGGAGCACCGTTTTCTTC. The rearrangement uses TRBV7-9 and TRBJ2-1; TRBD1 aligns across 8 bases. The CDR3 has 12 amino acids. Germline CDR1 reads SEHNR; CDR2 reads FQNEAQ (reference sequence). After removal of 5 bases from V and 16 bases from J, the junction contained 10 bases not matched to a gene.

V is TRBV12-5 and J is TRBJ2-3; D unclear. CDR1 and CDR2 (germline): LGHNT, FRNRAP. Trimming stripped 2 bases from V and 0 bases from J, with 3 bases between. The CDR3 covers 13 residues. This CDR3 is CASGLPSTDTQYF. CDR3 nucleotide sequence: TGTGCTAGTGGTTTGCCTAGCACAGATACGCAGTATTTT.

The V and J genes are TRBV28 and TRBJ2-1; D remains unclear. The CDR3 contains 10 residues. Trimming stripped 3 bases from V and 9 bases from J, with 3 bases between. Germline CDR1 MDHEN, CDR2 SYDVKM. CDR3 DNA sequence: TGTGCCAGCAGTTTTATTGAGCAGTTCTTC. It specifies CASSFIEQFF. Full variable domain (outside the CDR3, taken from reference TRBV28 and TRBJ2-1): DVKVTQSSRYLVKRTGEKVFLECVQDMDHENMFWYRQDPGLGLRLIYFSYDVKMKEKGDIPEGYSVSREKKERFSLILESASTNQTSMYLCASSFIEQFFGPGTRLTVL.

The chain employs TRBV2 and TRBJ2-5; possibly TRBD2 for D (5 bases). V lost 0 bases, J lost 3 bases, and 11 bases lay in between. Germline V gene data show CDR1 as SNHLY and CDR2 as FYNNEI. This CDR3 has 15 amino acids. The CDR3 sequence: CASSEALGVEETQYF. In DNA form, the CDR3 reads TGTGCCAGCAGTGAAGCCCTCGGGGTTGAAGAGACCCAGTACTTC.

Only a few counts were recorded for this clone. The chain carries TRBV6-5 and TRBJ1-2; 8 bases fit TRBD1. J lost 4 bases, V lost 0 bases, and 4 bases had no gene match. This CDR3 is 15 amino acids long. Per the germline V gene, CDR1 is MNHEY and CDR2 is SVGAGI. Written as DNA, the CDR3 is TGTGCCAGCAGTTACTCATCAGGGGGCTTCTATGGCTACACCTTC. It translates to CASSYSSGGFYGYTF.

This chain's CDR3 is CASSRLAGATAYNEQFF. CDR3 bases: TGTGCCAGCAGTCGACTAGCGGGAGCAACTGCCTACAATGAGCAGTTCTTC. The chain joins TRBV27 to TRBJ2-1, with 12 bases lining up with TRBD2. Germline CDR1 MNHEY, CDR2 SMNVEV (reference sequence). The CDR3 consists of 17 residues. Trimming took 5 bases from V and 2 from J; bases not matched to a gene: 7.

The rearrangement uses TRBV19 and TRBJ2-3, with D uncertain. The CDR3 totals 12 residues. Trimming took off 4 bases at V and 4 bases at J, with 6 bases between the two ends. The V gene's germline CDR1 is LNHDA and CDR2 SQIVND (reference sequence). The CDR3 is CASSTFADTQYF. The CDR3 DNA reads as TGTGCCAGTAGTACATTTGCAGATACGCAGTATTTT.

This clone has just a few counts. The chain carries TRBV2 and TRBJ2-5; TRBD2 agrees at 8 bases. Germline V gene data show CDR1 as SNHLY and CDR2 as FYNNEI. V shed 5 bases, J shed 1 base, and the junction held 9 bases outside the gene matches. The CDR3 is 16 amino acids. The CDR3 DNA is TGTGCCAGCAGTTCGAAACGGACTAGCAGCCAAGAGACCCAGTACTTC. Its translation is CASSSKRTSSQETQYF.

V and J are TRBV30 and TRBJ1-2; D possibly corresponds to TRBD1 (6 bases). The CDR3 extends over 10 amino acids. V lost 5 bases, J lost 8 bases, and 9 bases lay in between. Looked up from germline, CDR1 is GTSNPN and CDR2 is SVGIG (reference sequence). The CDR3 loop reads CAWAGEGYTF. CDR3 in DNA: TGTGCCTGGGCAGGGGAAGGCTACACCTTC.

The count of this clone is one. This rearrangement joins TRBV6-6 to TRBJ1-1; no clear D. Germline CDR1 reads MNHNY; CDR2 reads SVGAGI (reference sequence). Trimming stripped 11 bases from V and 7 bases from J, with 8 bases between. This CDR3 spans 9 amino acids. CDR3 sequence (DNA): TGTGCCGCCACTGGTGAAGCTTTCTTT. Translation gives CAATGEAFF.

This chain uses TRBV7-2 with TRBJ2-4; D is possibly TRBD1 (5 bases). Germline V gives CDR1 SGHTA, CDR2 FQGNSA. Between the trimmed V and J ends, which lost 5 bases and 3 bases, there was a span of 14 bases. This CDR3 contains 15 residues. For the CDR3, the DNA is TGTGCCAGCAGCAGAGAAGGGGCCTACAAAAACATTCAGTACTTC. It yields the protein CASSREGAYKNIQYF.

This clone was recorded a few times. The chain carries TRBV19 and TRBJ2-1, with 9 bases matching TRBD2. The length of the CDR3 is 19 residues. V was pared by 1 base and J by 7 bases, with 17 bases of the junction left unmatched. CDR1 is LNHDA, CDR2 SQIVND, per germline (reference sequence). The CDR3 nucleotides are TGTGCCAGTAGTATAGGAACCCTAGCGGGATCATCAAAGCGGAATGAGCAGTTCTTC. The encoded protein is CASSIGTLAGSSKRNEQFF.

The chain combines TRBV29-1 with TRBJ2-1; 7 bases fit TRBD1. This CDR3 spans 12 amino acids. V gave up 4 bases and J gave up 3 bases; unmatched junction bases: 0. The V gene's germline CDR1 is SQVTM and CDR2 ANQGSEA. This chain's CDR3 is CSVGDSYNEQFF. Written as DNA, the CDR3 is TGCAGCGTTGGGGACAGCTACAATGAGCAGTTCTTC.